The next 10 T cell receptor beta chains were all read from a single sample in a study of T cell clonotyping in hematopoietic cell transplantation. Profiled with immunoSEQ multiplex PCR; TCRdb holds only in-frame clones, not every one. The table lists 2,500 to 3,500 clones, roughly 55% of them singletons. The starting material was peripheral blood mononuclear cells, obtained 30 days after allogeneic stem cell transplant. Receptors originate from a female patient younger than 45 who had an allogeneic stem cell transplant, so T cells may come from the graft donor. Some clones in this sample may be carry-over from other donors' samples.

The V and J genes are TRBV7-2 and TRBJ2-7; 11 bases are shared with TRBD2. The CDR3 has 15 residues. V lost 5 bases, J lost 1 base, and 4 bases stayed unmatched. CDR1 and CDR2 from the germline V gene are SGHTA and FQGNSA. In DNA form, the CDR3 reads TGTGCCAGCAGCGTTAGCGGGGGGGGATCCTACGAGCAGTACTTC. This gives the protein CASSVSGGGSYEQYF.

This clone occurred a few times. V usage is TRBV4-1 and J usage is TRBJ1-2, with no clear D. Germline-derived CDR1 and CDR2 are MGHRA and YSYEKL. The CDR3 is made up of 16 amino acids. V was shortened by 2 bases and J by 5 bases, with 18 bases between the two germline ends. CDR3 sequence: CASSQLWVDQEYGYTF. The CDR3 DNA reads TGCGCCAGCAGCCAACTCTGGGTGGATCAGGAGTATGGCTACACCTTC.

This chain uses TRBV6-1 with TRBJ2-7; no clear D. CDR3 size: 13 residues. Germline lookup yields CDR1 MNHNS and CDR2 SASEGT. The ends were cut back, 5 bases at V and 2 bases at J, with 10 bases in the middle. DNA for the CDR3: TGTGCCAGCAGTCGAACAGTAACCTACGAGCAGTACTTC. It translates to CASSRTVTYEQYF.

This chain links TRBV7-9 with TRBJ2-3, with D hard to call. The CDR3 runs 15 residues. The V and J ends lost 5 bases and 3 bases respectively, with 15 bases between them. CDR1 is SEHNR and CDR2 is FQNEAQ in the germline V gene (reference sequence). CDR3 amino acids: CASSPTAGLTDTQYF. The CDR3 DNA reads as TGTGCCAGCAGCCCTACAGCCGGATTAACAGATACGCAGTATTTT.

The table lists this clone with a few counts. CDR3 sequence (DNA): TGTGCCAGCAGCCTCGGGCAGGGTGATGAAGCTTTCTTT. Encoded protein: CASSLGQGDEAFF. This rearrangement joins TRBV4-2 to TRBJ1-1; possibly TRBD1 for D (5 bases). The germline V and J ends were trimmed by 4 bases and 7 bases, with 13 bases remaining between them. Germline V gene lookup returns CDR1 LGHNA and CDR2 YNFKEQ. The CDR3 sequence is 13 residues long.

This clone is a singleton in its sample. The rearrangement links TRBV11-2 to TRBJ1-6; D not resolved. Deletions cut 1 base from V and 2 bases from J, with 9 bases between. The length of the CDR3 is 16 residues. Per the germline V gene, CDR1 is SGHAT and CDR2 is FQNNGV. The CDR3 nucleotides read TGTGCCAGCAGCTTAGTGCGGGGAACCTATAATTCACCCCTCCACTTT. This codes for CASSLVRGTYNSPLHF.

This clone was counted a few times. The chain carries TRBV6-5 and TRBJ1-2; D is undetermined. Trimming stripped 1 base from V and 6 bases from J, with 9 bases between. Germline V gives CDR1 MNHEY, CDR2 SVGAGI. CDR3 size: 13 residues. The CDR3 reads CASSYFPGNGYTF. The CDR3 region has the DNA TGTGCCAGCAGTTACTTTCCGGGAAATGGCTACACCTTC.

The chain has TRBV7-9 and TRBJ2-7; the match to TRBD1 covers 7 bases. The germline gives CDR1 SEHNR, CDR2 FQNEAQ (reference sequence). The CDR3 has 14 residues. Unmatched junction bases numbered 7, after V lost 4 bases and J lost 4 bases. CDR3 nucleotides: TGTGCCAGCAGCTCGGGACAGTCATCTTACGAGCAGTACTTC. It encodes CASSSGQSSYEQYF.

This chain links TRBV29-1 with TRBJ2-7; tentative D call: TRBD1 (6 bases). The CDR3 is made up of 16 amino acids. Germline V gene sequence: CDR1 SQVTM, CDR2 ANQGSEA. The germline V and J ends were trimmed by 6 bases and 2 bases, with 23 bases remaining between them. The CDR3 reads CSVETGVPNRAYEQYF. The CDR3 DNA is TGCAGCGTCGAGACAGGCGTACCAAACAGAGCCTACGAGCAGTACTTC.

The rearrangement uses TRBV6-5 and TRBJ2-3; 8 bases align to TRBD2. Germline V gives CDR1 MNHEY, CDR2 SVGAGI. V lost 0 bases to trimming and J lost 9 bases; unmatched junction nucleotides: 11. This CDR3 spans 16 amino acids. CDR3 in DNA: TGTGCCAGCAGTTACTCGGGCGGGGGGAACCACGGAACGCAGTATTTT. Translation gives CASSYSGGGNHGTQYF.